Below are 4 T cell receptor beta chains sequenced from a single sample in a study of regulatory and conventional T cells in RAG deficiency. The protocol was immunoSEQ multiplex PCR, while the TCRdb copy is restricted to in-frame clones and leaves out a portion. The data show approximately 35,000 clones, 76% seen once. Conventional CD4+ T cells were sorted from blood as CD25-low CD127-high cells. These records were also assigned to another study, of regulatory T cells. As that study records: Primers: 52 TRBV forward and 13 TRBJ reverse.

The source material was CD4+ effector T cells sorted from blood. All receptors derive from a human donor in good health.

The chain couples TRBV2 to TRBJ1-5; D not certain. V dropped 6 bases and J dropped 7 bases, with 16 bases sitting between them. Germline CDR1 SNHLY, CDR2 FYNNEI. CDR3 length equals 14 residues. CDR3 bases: TGTGCCAGCAGCCCGTCAGGCCAAGGGCAGCCCCAGCATTTT. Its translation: CASSPSGQGQPQHF.

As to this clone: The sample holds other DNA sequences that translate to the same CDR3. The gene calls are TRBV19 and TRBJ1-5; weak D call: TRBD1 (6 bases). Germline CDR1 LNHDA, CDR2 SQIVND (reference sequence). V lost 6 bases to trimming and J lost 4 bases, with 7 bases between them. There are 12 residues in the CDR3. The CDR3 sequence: CASRDRNQPQHF. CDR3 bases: TGTGCCAGTAGGGACAGAAATCAGCCCCAGCATTTT.

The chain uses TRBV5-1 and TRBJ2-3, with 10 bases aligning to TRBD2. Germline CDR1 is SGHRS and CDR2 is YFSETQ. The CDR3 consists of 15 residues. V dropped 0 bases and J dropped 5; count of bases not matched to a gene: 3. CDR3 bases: TGCGCCAGCAGCTTGGAGCGGGGGGGCAGAGATACGCAGTATTTT. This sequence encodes CASSLERGGRDTQYF. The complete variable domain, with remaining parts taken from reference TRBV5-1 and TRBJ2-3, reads KAGVTQTPRYLIKTRGQQVTLSCSPISGHRSVSWYQQTPGQGLQFLFEYFSETQRNKGNFPGRFSGRQFSNSRSEMNVSTLELGDSALYLCASSLERGGRDTQYFGPGTRLTVL.

The CDR3 sequence is CASSLYGGGPYEQFF. The CDR3 nucleotides read TGTGCCAGCAGTTTATATGGCGGGGGGCCCTATGAGCAGTTCTTC. The rearrangement uses TRBV28 and TRBJ2-1; 8 bases map to TRBD2. J lost 8 bases, V lost 1 base, and 7 bases had no gene match. The CDR3 is 15 residues long. Per the germline V gene, CDR1 is MDHEN and CDR2 is SYDVKM.